This T cell receptor (beta chain) comes out of a study of blood T cell repertoires in COVID-19. Looking at the study overall: Sites in the United States, Italy and Spain provided acute and convalescent COVID-19 samples. PBMCs, B-cell-depleted T cells, or T cells were the source of the cDNA or gDNA that made up the material.

This CDR3 spans 16 amino acids. Clones were sequenced by immunoSEQ multiplex PCR, and TCRdb holds only the in-frame ones, with some missing. The repertoire consists of 77,000 or so clones, with around 83% occurring once and the leading ten covering 6% to 7%. The TCR was taken from an older woman with acute or convalescent COVID-19. V is TRBV21-1 and J is TRBJ1-2; no check of the table's D call, TRBD1, against the DNA was made. TRBV21-1 corresponds to a pseudogene. Sequencing used peripheral blood. The CDR3: CASSNQSHRDHYGYTF. Here the CDR3 DNA reads TGTGCCAGCAGCAATCAAAGTCACAGGGACCACTATGGCTACACCTTC.